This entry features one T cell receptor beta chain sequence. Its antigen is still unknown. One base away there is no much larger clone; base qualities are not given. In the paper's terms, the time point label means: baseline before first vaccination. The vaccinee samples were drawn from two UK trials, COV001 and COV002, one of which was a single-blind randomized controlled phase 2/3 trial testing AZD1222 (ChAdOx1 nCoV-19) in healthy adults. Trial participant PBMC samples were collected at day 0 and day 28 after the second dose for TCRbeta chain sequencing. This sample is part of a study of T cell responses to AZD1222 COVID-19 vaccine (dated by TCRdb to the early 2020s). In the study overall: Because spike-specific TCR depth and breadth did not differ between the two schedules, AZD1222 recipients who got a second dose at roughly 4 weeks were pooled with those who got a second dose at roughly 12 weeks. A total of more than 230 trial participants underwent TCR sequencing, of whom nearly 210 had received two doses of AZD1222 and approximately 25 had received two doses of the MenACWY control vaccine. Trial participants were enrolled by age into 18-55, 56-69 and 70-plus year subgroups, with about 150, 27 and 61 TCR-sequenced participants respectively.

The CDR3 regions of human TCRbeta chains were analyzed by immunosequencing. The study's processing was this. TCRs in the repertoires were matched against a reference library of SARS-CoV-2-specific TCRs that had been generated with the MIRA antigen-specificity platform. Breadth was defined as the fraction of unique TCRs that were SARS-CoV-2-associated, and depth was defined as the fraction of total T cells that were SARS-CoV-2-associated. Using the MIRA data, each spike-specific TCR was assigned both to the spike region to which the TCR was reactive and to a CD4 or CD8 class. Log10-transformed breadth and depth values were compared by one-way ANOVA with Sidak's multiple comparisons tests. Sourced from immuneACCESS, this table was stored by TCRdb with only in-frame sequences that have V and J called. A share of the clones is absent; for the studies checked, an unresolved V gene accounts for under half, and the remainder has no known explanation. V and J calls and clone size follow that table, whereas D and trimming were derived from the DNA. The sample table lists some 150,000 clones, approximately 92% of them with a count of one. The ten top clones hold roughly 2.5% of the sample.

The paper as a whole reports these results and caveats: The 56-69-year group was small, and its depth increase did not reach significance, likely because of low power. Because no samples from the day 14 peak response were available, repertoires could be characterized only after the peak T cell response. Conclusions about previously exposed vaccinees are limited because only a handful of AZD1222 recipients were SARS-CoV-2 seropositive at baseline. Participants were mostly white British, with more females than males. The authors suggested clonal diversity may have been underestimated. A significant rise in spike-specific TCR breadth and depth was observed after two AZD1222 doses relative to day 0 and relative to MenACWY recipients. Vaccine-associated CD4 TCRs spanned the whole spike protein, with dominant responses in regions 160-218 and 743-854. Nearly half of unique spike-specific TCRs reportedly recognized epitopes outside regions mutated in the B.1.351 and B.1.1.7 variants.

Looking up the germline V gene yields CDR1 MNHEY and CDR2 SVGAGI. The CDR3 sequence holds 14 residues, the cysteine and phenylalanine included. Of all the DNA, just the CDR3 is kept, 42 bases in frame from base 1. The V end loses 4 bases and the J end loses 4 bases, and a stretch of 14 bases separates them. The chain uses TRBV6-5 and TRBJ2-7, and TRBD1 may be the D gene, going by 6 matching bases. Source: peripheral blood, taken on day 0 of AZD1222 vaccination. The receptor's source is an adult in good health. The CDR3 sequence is CASSLAGTTYEQYF. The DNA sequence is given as TGTGCCAGCAGTTTAGCCGGGACAACTTACGAGCAGTACTTC.